One sample yielded the 16 T cell receptor beta chains listed below, sequenced in a study of T cells in narcolepsy. Measured with immunoSEQ multiplex PCR; TCRdb has only the in-frame clones, and not every one. The data contain some 30,000 clones, about 90% of them singletons. The source material was CD45RA- memory CD4+ T cells from PBMCs. The receptors come from a human donor with narcolepsy.

The genes are TRBV7-3 and TRBJ2-2, with unresolved D. The CDR3 is made up of 15 amino acids. The germline V gene has CDR1 SGHTA and CDR2 FQGTGA. The V and J ends lost 2 bases and 1 base respectively, with 8 bases between them. The CDR3 DNA is TGTGCCAGCAGCTTAGTAGGGCGGAACACCGGGGAGCTGTTTTTT. Translating it yields CASSLVGRNTGELFF. The whole variable domain, remainder taken from reference TRBV7-3 and TRBJ2-2, is GAGVSQTPSNKVTEKGKYVELRCDPISGHTALYWYRQSLGQGPEFLIYFQGTGAADDSGLPNDRFFAVRPEGSVSTLKIQRTERGDSAVYLCASSLVGRNTGELFFGEGSRLTVL.

This chain links TRBV5-1 with TRBJ2-2; no clear D. CDR3 size: 13 residues. Germline CDR1 is SGHRS and CDR2 is YFSETQ. The V end lost 0 bases, the J end lost 5 bases, and 5 bases lay between the germline ends. CDR3 region: CASSLAGTGELFF. In DNA, the CDR3 is TGCGCCAGCAGCTTGGCCGGGACCGGGGAGCTGTTTTTT.

The chain couples TRBV28 to TRBJ2-4; D is unclear. Trimming pared 6 bases from V and 0 bases from J, leaving 15 bases between. CDR1 and CDR2 from the germline V gene are MDHEN and SYDVKM. The CDR3 is 16 amino acids. CDR3: CASSFDTLIAKNIQYF. The CDR3 DNA reads TGTGCCAGCAGCTTCGACACCCTAATAGCCAAAAACATTCAGTACTTC.

The chain uses TRBV15 and TRBJ2-1; D gene unclear. There are 13 residues in the CDR3. Trimming cost V 0 bases and J 5 bases, with 5 bases left between them. Germline V CDR1 and CDR2: LNHNV, YYDKDF (reference sequence). CDR3 sequence: CATSRDGDNEQFF. CDR3 bases: TGTGCCACCAGCAGAGATGGGGACAATGAGCAGTTCTTC.

The V call is TRBV28, the J call TRBJ1-1; 10 bases are shared with TRBD1. Looked up from germline, CDR1 is MDHEN and CDR2 is SYDVKM. The CDR3 is made up of 15 amino acids. After removal of 5 bases from V and 8 bases from J, the junction contained 11 bases not matched to a gene. In DNA form, the CDR3 reads TGTGCCAGCAGTAGGCCGGGACAGGGGTTGGGGGAAGCTTTCTTT. This translates into CASSRPGQGLGEAFF.

The rearrangement links TRBV4-2 to TRBJ2-5, with TRBD2 identical over 9 bases. V lost 1 base, J lost 0 bases, and 9 bases stayed unmatched. Per germline, CDR1 LGHNA and CDR2 YNFKEQ. The length of the CDR3 is 18 residues. Here the CDR3 reads CASSQVVSGGLHQETQYF. The CDR3, as DNA: TGTGCCAGCAGCCAAGTTGTTAGCGGGGGCCTCCACCAAGAGACCCAGTACTTC.

The V call is TRBV15, the J call TRBJ1-3; D uncertain. CDR3 size: 16 residues. Trimming took off 0 bases at V and 4 bases at J, with 13 bases between the two ends. Germline CDR1 and CDR2: LNHNV and YYDKDF (reference sequence). The CDR3 loop is CATSRDQLQLGNTIYF. The DNA of the CDR3 is TGTGCCACCAGCAGAGATCAATTACAGCTAGGAAACACCATATATTTT.

This sequence joins TRBV6-6 and TRBJ2-7; 7 nucleotides line up with TRBD1. The CDR3 runs to 14 residues. The V and J ends lost 7 bases and 4 bases, in that order; junction bases with no gene match: 10. The germline gives CDR1 MNHNY, CDR2 SVGAGI (reference sequence). The CDR3 region is CASIERQGGYEQYF. CDR3 nucleotides: TGTGCCAGCATCGAACGACAGGGTGGGTACGAGCAGTACTTC.

CDR3 DNA: TGTGCCTCCTCGGCCAGAAAGACCCAGTACTTC. Translated, it gives CASSARKTQYF. V gene TRBV30 combines with J gene TRBJ2-5; D is uncertain. V was shortened by 7 bases and J by 6 bases, with 12 bases between the two germline ends. CDR1 and CDR2 (germline): GTSNPN, SVGIG (reference sequence). CDR3 size: 11 residues.

The gene calls are TRBV5-1 and TRBJ2-3; D is possibly TRBD2 (6 bases). CDR1 is SGHRS and CDR2 is YFSETQ in the germline V gene. The CDR3 is 14 residues long. Trimming took 5 bases from V and 6 from J, leaving 16 bases between them. DNA of the CDR3: TGCGCCAGCAGAACTGGTCCCCGGGGGGATACGCAGTATTTT. Translated, it gives CASRTGPRGDTQYF.

This chain uses TRBV30 with TRBJ1-6; D is ambiguous. The CDR3 runs 15 residues. Between the trimmed V and J ends, which lost 4 bases and 13 bases, there was a span of 23 bases. In germline, CDR1 is GTSNPN, CDR2 SVGIG (reference sequence). This CDR3 is CAWTGPLRFGNPLHF. CDR3 nucleotide sequence: TGTGCCTGGACTGGTCCCCTCCGGTTCGGTAACCCCCTCCACTTT.

As concerns this clone: The same CDR3 is also encoded by other DNA sequences in this sample. The chain employs TRBV4-2 and TRBJ1-4; tentative D call: TRBD1 (5 bases). The germline gives CDR1 LGHNA, CDR2 YNFKEQ. V lost 0 bases to trimming and J lost 7 bases, with 9 bases between them. This CDR3 spans 14 amino acids. CDR3 amino acids: CASSQEGGGEKLFF. In DNA form, the CDR3 reads TGTGCCAGCAGCCAAGAGGGGGGGGGTGAAAAACTGTTTTTT.

The chain carries TRBV7-2 and TRBJ2-5, with 8 bases identical to TRBD2. The CDR3 is 14 residues long. The V segment lost 9 bases and the J segment 4 bases; nucleotides outside the gene matches: 10. Germline CDR1 and CDR2: SGHTA and FQGNSA. The CDR3 protein is CASGGSGSLETQYF. In DNA form, the CDR3 reads TGTGCCAGTGGCGGCAGCGGGAGTTTAGAGACCCAGTACTTC.

The chain couples TRBV21-1 to TRBJ2-7; whether TRBD1, the table's D call, matches the DNA was not checked. TRBV21-1 is a known pseudogene. This CDR3 region has 16 residues. Here the CDR3 reads CASSPRGGCKMDEQYF. The CDR3 nucleotides read TGTGCCAGCAGCCCCAGGGGCGGCTGTAAAATGGACGAGCAGTACTTC.

The rearrangement joins TRBV28 to TRBJ1-1; no clear D gene. CDR1 is MDHEN, CDR2 SYDVKM, per germline. With 2 bases removed from V and 4 bases from J, the gap between germline ends came to 8 bases. The CDR3 sequence is 13 residues long. Here the CDR3 DNA reads TGTGCCAGCAGTTTAATGGAACCCACTGAAGCTTTCTTT. Translation gives CASSLMEPTEAFF.

The rearrangement links TRBV5-4 to TRBJ1-4; tentative D call: TRBD1 (6 bases). The CDR3 is 15 amino acids. V was shortened by 4 bases and J by 4 bases, with 14 bases between the two germline ends. Germline V gene lookup returns CDR1 SGHNT and CDR2 YYREEE (reference sequence). This CDR3 reads CASSQSGAINEKLFF. In DNA, the CDR3 is TGTGCCAGCAGCCAATCAGGGGCGATTAATGAAAAACTGTTTTTT.